The clone carrying this TCR beta chain occurred many times. Its cognate antigen is unknown. This specimen comes from a study of T cells in Graves' hyperthyroidism and ophthalmopathy. Study-level points and caveats: Blood also showed most of the thyroid clonotypes that were expanded above 0.001.

This CDR3 has 17 amino acids. The V gene end was trimmed by 0 bases and the J gene end by 7 bases; junction bases not matched to a gene: 13. Germline-derived CDR1 and CDR2 are SGHRS and YFSETQ. A patient was excluded if there was uncontrolled infection, other autoimmune disease, pregnancy or lactation. Diagnosing involved the use of clinical symptoms, serum thyroxine and TRAb, thyroid ultrasound and orbital computed tomography. It was RNA transcripts that yielded the amplified TCR beta CDR3 regions. HTBI primers drove first-round RT-PCR of the TCR CDR3. One entry per CDR3 protein, called by TCRdb with MiXCR from the multiplex PCR reads. This table holds 410,000 or so distinct CDR3 sequences, roughly 15% found once.

The gene calls are TRBV5-1 and TRBJ1-2; 9 positions agree with TRBD1. The sample consisted of blood. This TCR was recovered from a man aged 18-30 years with Graves' ophthalmopathy. Written as DNA, the CDR3 is TGCGCCAGCAGCTTGGCCGAGGAGTGGGACAGGGTATCTGGCTACACCTTC. Translated: CASSLAEEWDRVSGYTF. Filled out from reference TRBV5-1 and TRBJ1-2, the complete variable domain reads KAGVTQTPRYLIKTRGQQVTLSCSPISGHRSVSWYQQTPGQGLQFLFEYFSETQRNKGNFPGRFSGRQFSNSRSEMNVSTLELGDSALYLCASSLAEEWDRVSGYTFGSGTRLTVV.